This TCR beta chain was recorded in a study of shared clonotypes between healthy human individuals (dated by TCRdb to about 2020). Study-wide context: Three men and two women, aged 18 to 49 years, made up the cohort. For each donor, three plates each were used for CD4 naive and CD4 memory, two plates were used for CD8 naive, and one plate was used for CD8 memory. Blood TCR repertoires of about five healthy adults were deeply sequenced to estimate repertoire size and the extent of clonotype sharing between individuals. To increase sequencing depth and limit assay-specific biases, different laboratories used diverse techniques to prepare libraries and sequence TCR repertoires. Leukapheresis yielded between about 0.85 and 10 billion PBMCs per donor.

Summary of the overall study and its limitations: Rarefaction of sorted-subset datasets indicated incomplete sequencing despite the large sequencing depth. Pairwise subsampling led to the expectation that sequencing depth would affect the degree of clonotype sharing among donors. Clonotypes shared by all four sorted-subset donors showed higher generation probabilities than non-shared clonotypes. Naive subsets generally had larger estimated clonotype richness than memory subsets. Only blood was sampled, and tissue TCR repertoires likely differ from those in blood. Because the study included a small number of donors, the genetic and exposure-history diversity represented was limited. When a few donors were compared, the shared fraction of clonotypes was around 4.6% for naive CD4, roughly 3.3% for naive CD8, about 2.4% for memory CD4, and 0.3% to 0.5% for memory CD8.

Taken from the germline V gene, the CDR1 and CDR2 loops are SQVTM and ANQGSEA. The cysteine opens and the phenylalanine closes a CDR3 of 11 amino acids. The entry retains the CDR3 DNA only, 33 bases that are in frame from base 1. V loses 8 bases of germline sequence and J loses 3 bases, and the interval between the two ends is 10 bases. TCR CDR3 regions were amplified from genomic DNA by multiplex PCR using the deep immunoSEQ assay. Extracted genomic DNA from each cell subset was distributed evenly across all wells of several immunoSEQ 96-well plates, and each plate was treated as a replicate. For sorted subsets, 200 to 250 ng of genomic DNA, equivalent to around 31,000 T cell genomes, went into each replicate PCR. Purified libraries were measured with a Qubit 3.0 fluorometer, size-checked on a Bioanalyzer 2100, and measured again with the KAPA Library Quantification kit. A separate single-read 150-cycle Illumina NextSeq 550 flow cell was used to sequence each immunoSEQ 96-well plate. As for the authors' bioinformatics: Because only junctional sequences without quality scores were contained in the immunoSEQ output, filtering matching that applied to full-length reads could not be performed. To assign V/J genes and CDR3, sequences were annotated using PyIR, a Python wrapper for IgBLAST v1.9, with IMGT germline references. Any read was removed if the V/J assignment was weak (E-value above 1e-6), the CDR3 was missing, or the read contained stop codons, out-of-frame junctions, or ambiguous translated residues. V3J clonotypes were defined as sequences sharing an identical inferred V gene, J gene, and CDR3 amino acid sequence. Percentage overlap between repertoires was calculated by dividing the number of shared unique clonotypes by the size of the smaller repertoire. Richness of each repertoire was evaluated using RTK rarefaction, the Chao1 estimator, and Recon v2.1 estimates of unobserved clonotypes. For all TCRbeta clonotypes obtained by the gDNA method from a few donors, generation probabilities were computed with OLGA. Drawn from immuneACCESS, this table holds only the in-frame rearrangements with V and J called that TCRdb kept. Clones are partly lost; checked studies trace under half to an unresolved V gene and leave the rest unexplained. The DNA was the basis for D and trimming; V, J and clone size are from that table. This sample comprises roughly 2 million clones, approximately 96% of them detected only once. The ten largest clonotypes hold 0.13% of the sample.

The donors were healthy, HIV-negative adults with no recently reported acute infections or vaccinations. All donors were Caucasian adults living in Nashville, Tennessee, USA. CD4+ T cells were enriched by magnetic negative selection; naive cells were then positively selected on CD45RA, and the negative fraction formed the memory subset. Blood was obtained by leukapheresis, after which PBMCs were separated by Ficoll-Histopaque density gradient centrifugation and cryopreserved in liquid nitrogen vapor phase. Analytical flow cytometry was used to check the purity and quantity of every magnetically sorted T cell population. From each sorted fraction, genomic DNA was isolated and quantified by UV absorbance on a Nanodrop 2000c. A word on this clone: Its antigen has not been determined. No clone much larger than this one lies a single base away; base qualities are absent.

This sequence was found in a man between 18 and 35 years old in good health. The rearranged chain carries TRBV29-1 and TRBJ2-5; the D gene cannot be resolved beyond TRBD1 or TRBD2, each matching 5 bases. The sequencing sample was made of naive CD4+ T cells sorted from blood. The cell subset or site label corresponds to: CD45RA+ positively selected. The CDR3 protein sequence reads: CSIGGEETQYF. At the DNA level, the sequence is TGCAGCATTGGGGGAGAAGAGACCCAGTACTTC.